What follows are 15 T cell receptor beta chains derived from one specimen sequenced in a study of neurological immune-mediated disorders. TCRdb itself ran the 5' RACE reads through MiXCR, one entry per CDR3 protein. The table records 65,000 to 85,000 distinct CDR3 sequences, 3.2% of them present only once. Sequencing was carried out using PBMCs. The receptors come from a woman aged 45-60 years with multiple sclerosis.

This clonotype was recorded at least ten times. The chain combines TRBV3-1 with TRBJ2-5; D possibly corresponds to TRBD2 (5 bases). This CDR3 spans 14 amino acids. The ends were cut back, 0 bases at V and 5 bases at J, with 10 bases in the middle. CDR1 is LGHDT, CDR2 YNNKEL, per germline (reference sequence). CDR3 sequence: CASSQESWEETQYF. The DNA of the CDR3 is TGTGCCAGCAGCCAAGAAAGCTGGGAGGAGACCCAGTACTTC.

Ten or more counts support this clonotype. The chain carries TRBV20-1 and TRBJ2-1; D is perhaps TRBD2 (5 bases). The CDR3 contains 13 residues. Germline V CDR1 and CDR2: DFQATT, SNEGSKA (reference sequence). V was pared by 2 bases and J by 3 bases, with 8 bases between. The DNA for the CDR3 is TGCAGTGCTAGAAAGCGGATCTACAATGAGCAGTTCTTC. It is translated as CSARKRIYNEQFF.

This clonotype occurred many times. The chain joins TRBV7-9 to TRBJ1-1; D not certain. Germline loops: CDR1 SEHNR, CDR2 FQNEAQ (reference sequence). The CDR3 is 11 residues long. The germline V and J ends were trimmed by 11 bases and 1 base, with 8 bases remaining between them. The chain's CDR3 is CALPGNTEAFF. In DNA, the CDR3 is TGTGCCCTACCGGGGAACACTGAAGCTTTCTTT.

A few counts support this clonotype. This chain links TRBV7-6 with TRBJ2-3; perhaps TRBD2 as D (5 bases). CDR1 and CDR2 (germline): SGHVS, FNYEAQ. This CDR3 comprises 16 residues. Trimming removed 1 base at V and 0 bases at J, with 11 bases between. CDR3 coding DNA: TGTGCCAGCAGCTTAGGAGGCGGGTCTAGCACAGATACGCAGTATTTT. The encoded protein is CASSLGGGSSTDTQYF.

This clonotype was seen many times. The chain couples TRBV20-1 to TRBJ2-6; possible D gene TRBD2, 5 bases. V lost 6 bases and J 2 bases, leaving 14 bases between the germline ends. This CDR3 has 15 amino acids. CDR1 is DFQATT, CDR2 SNEGSKA, per germline (reference sequence). Written as DNA, the CDR3 is TGCAGTGCCCCGCCTCTAGCTACTGGGGCCAACGTCCTGACTTTC. It encodes CSAPPLATGANVLTF.

This clonotype was observed many times. The V and J genes are TRBV7-9 and TRBJ2-1; 9 nucleotides match TRBD2. Germline CDR1 and CDR2: SEHNR and FQNEAQ (reference sequence). J gave up 9 bases and V 4 bases, and 10 bases lay outside the gene matches. The CDR3 is made up of 15 amino acids. The CDR3 DNA follows: TGTGCCAGCAGCTCCACGGCGGGAGGGCCGGTTGAGCAGTTCTTC. This translates into CASSSTAGGPVEQFF.

This clonotype was counted many times. The V gene is TRBV12-3 or TRBV12-4, the J gene TRBJ2-3, with D possibly being TRBD2 (6 bases). The CDR3 sequence is 14 residues long. Trimming left V 6 bases short and J 5 bases short, with 15 bases between. This CDR3 is CASRKSGGVDTQYF. CDR3 DNA sequence: TGTGCCAGCAGGAAATCCGGAGGGGTAGATACGCAGTATTTT.

This clonotype was recorded many times. This rearrangement joins TRBV24-1 to TRBJ1-3, with D perhaps matching TRBD1 (5 bases). The germline V gene has CDR1 KGHDR and CDR2 SFDVKD. CDR3 length: 13 amino acids. The V end lost 9 bases, the J end lost 2 bases, and 10 bases lay between the germline ends. The CDR3 coding sequence is TGTGCCACCCAAGGGGAGACTGGAAACACCATATATTTT. Encoded protein: CATQGETGNTIYF.

Only a few counts were recorded for this clonotype. One base away lies a much larger clone, so this may be a sequencing read error. This chain joins TRBV20-1 and TRBJ1-6, with TRBD1 identical over 7 bases. Germline loops: CDR1 DFQATT, CDR2 SNEGSKA (reference sequence). This CDR3 comprises 13 residues. CDR3 amino acids: CSAVGQTNSHLHF. The DNA for the CDR3 is TGCAGTGCTGTGGGACAGACTAATTCACACCTCCACTTT.

The table lists this clonotype with many counts. In DNA, the CDR3 is TGTGCCAGCGAGCCCCGGGGTAGTAGAAAAAGAGAGACCCAGTACTTC. Amino acids: CASEPRGSRKRETQYF. The V and J genes are TRBV6-6 and TRBJ2-5; maybe TRBD2 (5 bases). CDR1 and CDR2 (germline): MNHNY, SVGAGI (reference sequence). The V end lost 8 bases, the J end lost 4 bases, and 23 bases lay between the germline ends. The CDR3 loop spans 16 amino acids.

Concerning this clonotype: A read error is likely, as this CDR3 ends without the conserved phenylalanine or tryptophan. The limits of the CDR3 on the DNA are not certain, so only TCRdb's listed CDR3 is given. The CDR3 here is CASSNRTSGPYEQYN. J is TRBJ2-7 and V is TRBV21-1; the listed D gene, TRBD2, was not tested against the DNA. TRBV21-1 is an annotated pseudogene. The CDR3 adds up to 15 amino acids, both ends counted.

This clonotype was seen many times. This chain uses TRBV29-1 with TRBJ2-5; TRBD1 might be the D (6 bases). V lost 8 bases and J 5 bases, leaving 12 bases between the germline ends. The CDR3 loop spans 11 amino acids. Per the germline V gene, CDR1 is SQVTM and CDR2 is ANQGSEA. CDR3 loop: CSFIRGETQYF. The CDR3 nucleotides read TGCAGCTTCATTAGGGGGGAGACCCAGTACTTC.

This clonotype was observed many times. The chain carries TRBV10-3 and TRBJ2-1, with 7 bases identical to TRBD1. Trimming at V came to 4 bases and at J to 8 bases, leaving 11 bases not matched to a gene. The germline gives CDR1 ENHRY, CDR2 SYGVKD. The CDR3 covers 15 residues. In nucleotides, the CDR3 is TGTGCCATCAGTGCCCTCGGACAGGACGCAGATGAGCAGTTCTTC. It yields the protein CAISALGQDADEQFF.

This clonotype was seen many times. V usage is TRBV14 and J usage is TRBJ1-6, with a tentative D call TRBD1 (6 bases). The CDR3 totals 16 residues. The germline CDR1 and CDR2 sequences are SGHDN and FVKESK. V was cut by 3 bases and J by 9 bases, with 18 bases left in between. The CDR3 DNA reads as TGTGCCAGCAGCCAGAGGACCGGGGCCAGGGGTTCACCCCTCCACTTT. Translating it yields CASSQRTGARGSPLHF.

This clonotype was found many times. V and J are TRBV24-1 and TRBJ1-1, with 8 bases lining up with TRBD1. Losses at the gene ends were 9 bases for V and 5 bases for J; bases not matched to a gene: 13. The CDR3 runs 15 residues. The germline V gene has CDR1 KGHDR and CDR2 SFDVKD. CDR3 loop: CATAPGTGSNTEAFF. Written as DNA, the CDR3 is TGTGCCACCGCCCCCGGGACAGGTAGTAATACTGAAGCTTTCTTT.